What follows are 22 T cell receptor beta chains derived from one specimen sequenced in a study of blood T cell repertoires in COVID-19. TCRdb keeps only in-frame clones here, not all; method: immunoSEQ multiplex PCR. The sample carries about 200,000 clones, more than 75% recorded once. Sequencing input: peripheral blood. The source is a human donor in a cohort sampled during active COVID-19.

This chain links TRBV4-1 with TRBJ2-1; TRBD2 agrees at 9 bases. CDR1 MGHRA and CDR2 YSYEKL come from the germline V gene. With 1 base clipped from V and 5 bases from J, the junction kept 9 bases outside the gene matches. This CDR3 has 17 amino acids. The DNA of the CDR3 is TGCGCCAGCAGCCAAGTAAGACTAGCGGCCAGAAACAATGAGCAGTTCTTC. Encoded protein: CASSQVRLAARNNEQFF.

This clone came up a few times. This chain uses TRBV4-3 with TRBJ2-7; 7 nucleotides align to TRBD2. There are 18 residues in the CDR3. Germline lookup yields CDR1 LGHNA and CDR2 YSLEER. After removal of 4 bases from V and 0 bases from J, the junction contained 15 bases not matched to a gene. The CDR3 DNA follows: TGCGCCAGCAGCCCCCAAGCGGCCAGCGGGGAGACCTCCTACGAGCAGTACTTC. Its translation: CASSPQAASGETSYEQYF.

The V call is TRBV29-1, the J call TRBJ2-1, with a weak D call TRBD1 (6 bases). CDR1 and CDR2 (germline): SQVTM, ANQGSEA. V lost 3 bases, J lost 9 bases, and 18 bases lay in between. This CDR3 spans 14 amino acids. CDR3 region: CSVDHRDLRGEQFF. CDR3 in DNA: TGCAGCGTTGATCACAGGGATTTAAGGGGTGAGCAGTTCTTC.

The sample holds a few counts of this clone. The chain is built from TRBV2 and TRBJ1-5, with D perhaps TRBD1 (6 bases). Germline V gene lookup returns CDR1 SNHLY and CDR2 FYNNEI. The V end was cut by 6 bases, the J end by 6 bases, with 12 bases between. The CDR3 has 13 amino acids. CDR3 sequence reads: CASSPRGGQPQHF. The CDR3, as DNA: TGTGCCAGCAGCCCGAGAGGGGGTCAGCCCCAGCATTTT.

The CDR3 sequence: CASSLRPPGGVGTEAFF. The CDR3 DNA is TGCGCCAGCAGCTTACGACCCCCCGGGGGGGTCGGCACTGAAGCTTTCTTT. The V and J genes are TRBV5-1 and TRBJ1-1; D is perhaps TRBD1 (5 bases). Germline V gives CDR1 SGHRS, CDR2 YFSETQ. CDR3 size: 17 residues. V was clipped by 2 bases and J by 4 bases, with 21 bases between them.

This chain uses TRBV28 with TRBJ1-5; 7 bases are a match to TRBD1. This CDR3 comprises 14 residues. From germline, CDR1 is MDHEN and CDR2 SYDVKM. V was clipped by 2 bases and J by 5 bases; unmatched bases: 3. The CDR3 loop is CASSLTGTDQPQHF. DNA for the CDR3: TGTGCCAGCAGTTTAACGGGGACAGATCAGCCCCAGCATTTT. Supplemented by reference TRBV28 and TRBJ1-5, the full variable domain reads DVKVTQSSRYLVKRTGEKVFLECVQDMDHENMFWYRQDPGLGLRLIYFSYDVKMKEKGDIPEGYSVSREKKERFSLILESASTNQTSMYLCASSLTGTDQPQHFGDGTRLSIL.

The chain links TRBV19 to TRBJ1-1, with D hard to call. CDR1 is LNHDA, CDR2 SQIVND, per germline (reference sequence). There are 13 residues in the CDR3. V shed 3 bases and J shed 7 bases, with 12 bases lying between them. This CDR3 is CASSMVEPIEAFF. CDR3 bases: TGTGCCAGTAGTATGGTAGAGCCAATTGAAGCTTTCTTT.

The chain links TRBV5-6 to TRBJ1-4; D is unresolved. Deletions cut 4 bases from V and 6 bases from J, with 10 bases between. This CDR3 contains 13 residues. Germline V gives CDR1 SGHDT, CDR2 YYEEEE. The CDR3 sequence is CASSLGPHEKLFF. CDR3 bases: TGTGCCAGCAGCCTAGGCCCGCATGAAAAACTGTTTTTT.

The CDR3 coding sequence is TGCGCCAGCAGCTTGGTCCAGGGAGGATCTGGAAACACCATATATTTT. Its translation: CASSLVQGGSGNTIYF. The V call is TRBV5-1, the J call TRBJ1-3; tentatively, D is TRBD1 (5 bases). Looked up from germline, CDR1 is SGHRS and CDR2 is YFSETQ. CDR3 length: 16 residues. The V gene lost 0 bases and the J gene lost 1 base, with 11 bases spanning the gap.

As to this clone: At the DNA level, this CDR3 is encoded by other sequences in the same sample as well. This chain joins TRBV7-2 and TRBJ1-4; 7 bases map to TRBD1. Losses at the gene ends were 3 bases for V and 4 bases for J; bases not matched to a gene: 2. Germline loops: CDR1 SGHTA, CDR2 FQGNSA. This CDR3 is built from 14 residues. The CDR3 is CASSFQGGNEKLFF. CDR3 DNA: TGTGCCAGCAGCTTTCAGGGGGGTAATGAAAAACTGTTTTTT.

This clone appeared a few times. The V call is TRBV11-2, the J call TRBJ1-1, with D unresolved. Germline loops: CDR1 SGHAT, CDR2 FQNNGV. CDR3 size: 13 residues. V was trimmed by 6 bases and J by 1 base, leaving 9 bases between them. CDR3 sequence (DNA): TGTGCCAGCAGTCACAAACCGAACACTGAAGCTTTCTTT. This codes for CASSHKPNTEAFF.

This clone has more than one count but fewer than ten. Other nucleotide sequences from this sample produce the same CDR3. V and J are TRBV4-3 and TRBJ1-3; 7 nucleotides line up with TRBD1. With V trimmed by 0 bases and J by 0 bases, 5 bases remained unmatched. The CDR3 is made up of 17 amino acids. Germline V gene lookup returns CDR1 LGHNA and CDR2 YSLEER. In nucleotides, the CDR3 is TGCGCCAGCAGCCAAGATTTGAGGACAGGCTCTGGAAACACCATATATTTT. This gives the protein CASSQDLRTGSGNTIYF.

This chain connects TRBV6-2 or TRBV6-3 to TRBJ2-1; TRBD2 might be the D (5 bases). Trimming took off 4 bases at V and 9 bases at J, with 7 bases between the two ends. This CDR3 is 11 amino acids long. Germline assignment: CDR1 MNHEY and CDR2 SVGEGT. This chain's CDR3 is CASSSGGEQFF. Here the CDR3 DNA reads TGTGCCAGCAGTTCAGGAGGTGAGCAGTTCTTC.

The V call is TRBV12-3 or TRBV12-4, the J call TRBJ1-1; 8 bases agree with TRBD1. The CDR3 covers 12 residues. Unmatched junction bases numbered 5, after V lost 5 bases and J lost 9 bases. This CDR3 is CASSRGQGKAFF. DNA for the CDR3: TGTGCCAGCAGTCGTGGACAGGGTAAAGCTTTCTTT.

This clone appeared a few times. V and J are TRBV3-1 (or the pseudogene TRBV3-2) and TRBJ2-1, with 8 positions matching TRBD1. The junction had 2 bases not matched to a gene; V was cut back by 4 bases and J by 12 bases. Looked up from germline, CDR1 is LGHDT and CDR2 is YNNKEL (reference sequence). The CDR3 runs 11 residues. This CDR3 is CASSRGTGQFF. For the CDR3, the DNA is TGTGCCAGCAGCCGCGGGACAGGGCAGTTCTTC.

The chain links TRBV12-3 or TRBV12-4 to TRBJ1-5; unclear D gene. Trimming pared 3 bases from V and 4 bases from J, leaving 7 bases between. The CDR3 consists of 13 residues. CDR3 sequence (DNA): TGTGCCAGCAGTTTTTCCCGTAATCAGCCCCAGCATTTT. This encodes CASSFSRNQPQHF.

The chain links TRBV19 to TRBJ1-1, with D perhaps TRBD1 (5 bases). The germline V and J ends were trimmed by 6 bases and 11 bases, with 16 bases remaining between them. The germline V gene encodes CDR1 LNHDA and CDR2 SQIVND (reference sequence). The CDR3 has 12 amino acids. The CDR3 DNA reads as TGTGCCAGTAGCCGAGGTGGGGCGTCGGCTTTCTTT. Amino acids: CASSRGGASAFF.

The chain joins TRBV6-2 or TRBV6-3 to TRBJ2-1; 11 nucleotides match TRBD2. Germline lookup yields CDR1 MNHEY and CDR2 SVGEGT. The trim removed 4 bases at V and 4 bases at J, leaving 3 bases unmatched. The CDR3 covers 15 residues. This CDR3 reads CASSLLAGGYNEQFF. The CDR3 nucleotides read TGTGCCAGCAGTTTGCTAGCGGGAGGTTACAATGAGCAGTTCTTC.

The gene calls are TRBV15 and TRBJ1-2; maybe TRBD1 (6 bases). CDR1 is LNHNV and CDR2 is YYDKDF in the germline V gene (reference sequence). The CDR3 consists of 15 residues. Trimming left V 3 bases short and J 7 bases short, with 18 bases between. CDR3 in DNA: TGTGCCACCAGCAGGGGGGCAGGGAGATACAGTGGCTACACCTTC. It is translated as CATSRGAGRYSGYTF.

This chain joins TRBV12-5 and TRBJ1-1; 8 nucleotides agree with TRBD1. This CDR3 spans 14 amino acids. The V and J ends lost 5 bases and 5 bases, in that order; junction bases with no gene match: 7. Germline CDR1 is LGHNT and CDR2 is FRNRAP. The CDR3 sequence: CASGPPDRETEAFF. In DNA, the CDR3 is TGTGCTAGTGGTCCCCCGGACAGGGAGACTGAAGCTTTCTTT.

V and J are TRBV11-3 and TRBJ2-1, with TRBD2 identical over 7 bases. With 0 bases clipped from V and 5 bases from J, the junction kept 7 bases outside the gene matches. This CDR3 is built from 16 residues. CDR1 is SGHNT, CDR2 YENEEA, per germline. DNA for the CDR3: TGTGCCAGCAGCTTAGAGGGGGGGGTGACAAACAATGAGCAGTTCTTC. It is translated as CASSLEGGVTNNEQFF.

This rearrangement joins TRBV5-1 to TRBJ2-2; 7 bases agree with TRBD1. CDR1 and CDR2 from the germline V gene are SGHRS and YFSETQ. Germline trimming cut 2 bases from V and 4 bases from J; bases unmatched to any gene: 5. The CDR3 is 15 amino acids. This CDR3 is CASSFRDRPTGELFF. The DNA for the CDR3 is TGCGCCAGCAGCTTCCGGGACAGACCCACCGGGGAGCTGTTTTTT.